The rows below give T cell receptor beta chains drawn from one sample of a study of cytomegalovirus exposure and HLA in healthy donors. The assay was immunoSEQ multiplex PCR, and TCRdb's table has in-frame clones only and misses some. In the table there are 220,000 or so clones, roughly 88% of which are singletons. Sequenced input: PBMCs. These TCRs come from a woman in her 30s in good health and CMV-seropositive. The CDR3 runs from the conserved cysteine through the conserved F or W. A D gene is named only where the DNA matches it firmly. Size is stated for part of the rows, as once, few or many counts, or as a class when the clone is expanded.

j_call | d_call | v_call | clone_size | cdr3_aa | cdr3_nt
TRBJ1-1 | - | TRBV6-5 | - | CASSYSAGNTEAFF | TGTGCCAGCAGTTACTCTGCGGGGAACACTGAAGCTTTCTTT
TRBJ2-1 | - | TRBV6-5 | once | CASGRDIDYNEQFF | TGTGCCAGCGGCCGGGACATCGACTACAATGAGCAGTTCTTC
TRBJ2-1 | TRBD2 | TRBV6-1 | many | CASSGGLAGFNEQFF | TGTGCCAGCAGTGGGGGACTAGCGGGATTTAATGAGCAGTTCTTC
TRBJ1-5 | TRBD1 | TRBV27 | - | CASRVRQGYQPQHF | TGTGCCAGCAGGGTTCGACAGGGCTATCAGCCCCAGCATTTT
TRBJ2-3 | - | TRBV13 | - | CASSATGTVSTDTQYF | TGTGCCAGCAGCGCTACAGGGACGGTTAGCACAGATACGCAGTATTTT
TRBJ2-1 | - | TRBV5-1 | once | CASSLGTAGSYNEQFF | TGCGCCAGCAGCTTGGGGACAGCGGGTTCCTACAATGAGCAGTTCTTC
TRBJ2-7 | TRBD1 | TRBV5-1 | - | CASRWDRTFYEQYF | TGCGCCAGCCGATGGGACAGAACCTTTTACGAGCAGTACTTC
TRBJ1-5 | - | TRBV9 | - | CASSVGGGGNQPQHF | TGTGCCAGCAGCGTAGGGGGAGGTGGCAATCAGCCCCAGCATTTT
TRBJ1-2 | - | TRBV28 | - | CASSTTDPTVIVIYGYTF | TGTGCCAGCAGTACCACGGACCCGACAGTCATCGTGATCTATGGCTACACCTTC
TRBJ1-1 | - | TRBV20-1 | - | CSAPRGTEAFF | TGCAGTGCGCCCCGGGGTACTGAAGCTTTCTTT
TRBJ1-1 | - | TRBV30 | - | CAWSVRGPNTEAFF | TGTGCCTGGAGTGTACGTGGCCCTAACACTGAAGCTTTCTTT
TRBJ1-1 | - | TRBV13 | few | CASSSEGMNTEAFF | TGTGCCAGCAGCTCCGAGGGGATGAACACTGAAGCTTTCTTT
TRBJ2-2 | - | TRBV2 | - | CASGTGPNTGELFF | TGTGCCAGCGGAACGGGCCCGAACACCGGGGAGCTGTTTTTT
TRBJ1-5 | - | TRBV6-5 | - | CASSDRDTNQPQHF | TGTGCCAGCAGTGACCGGGACACCAATCAGCCCCAGCATTTT
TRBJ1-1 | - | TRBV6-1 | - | CASSGFGSMNTEAFF | TGTGCCAGCAGTGGGTTTGGCAGCATGAACACTGAAGCTTTCTTT
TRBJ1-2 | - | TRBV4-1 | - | CASSQDRTARGDGYTF | TGCGCCAGCAGCCAAGATCGTACGGCCAGGGGAGACGGCTACACCTTC
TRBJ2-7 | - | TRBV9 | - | CASSVELEGEQYF | TGTGCCAGCAGCGTAGAATTGGAGGGCGAGCAGTACTTC
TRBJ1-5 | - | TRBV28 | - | CASSHEGRSNQPQHF | TGTGCCAGCAGCCACGAGGGCCGAAGCAATCAGCCCCAGCATTTT
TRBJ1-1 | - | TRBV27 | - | CASSFNPHTEAFF | TGTGCCAGCAGTTTTAACCCCCACACTGAAGCTTTCTTT
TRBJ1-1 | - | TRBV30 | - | CAWNQGWTEAFF | TGTGCCTGGAACCAGGGATGGACTGAAGCTTTCTTT
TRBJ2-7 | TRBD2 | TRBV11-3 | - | CASSLGGFRGLAGIDEQYF | TGTGCCAGCAGCTTAGGAGGATTCCGTGGACTAGCGGGGATCGACGAGCAGTACTTC
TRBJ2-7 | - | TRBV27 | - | CASSPQGGAYEQYF | TGTGCCAGCAGCCCCCAGGGGGGCGCCTACGAGCAGTACTTC
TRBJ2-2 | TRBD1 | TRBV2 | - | CASRPTGVTGELFF | TGTGCCAGCAGGCCCACAGGGGTCACCGGGGAGCTGTTTTTT
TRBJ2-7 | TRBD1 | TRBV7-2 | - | CASSGRTGHYEQYF | TGTGCCAGCAGCGGCCGGACAGGGCACTACGAGCAGTACTTC
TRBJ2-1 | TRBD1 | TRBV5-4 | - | CASRGQGDYNEQFF | TGTGCCAGCAGGGGACAGGGTGATTACAATGAGCAGTTCTTC
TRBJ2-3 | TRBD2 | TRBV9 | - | CASSVTGEGPDTQYF | TGTGCCAGCAGCGTAACCGGGGAGGGCCCAGATACGCAGTATTTT
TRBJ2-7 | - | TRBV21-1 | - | CASSNQRESFIYEQYF | TGTGCCAGCAGCAATCAGCGGGAGAGCTTCATCTACGAGCAGTACTTC
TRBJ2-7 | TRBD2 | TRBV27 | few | CARRRGGVTYEQYF | TGTGCCAGACGCCGGGGGGGTGTAACCTACGAGCAGTACTTC
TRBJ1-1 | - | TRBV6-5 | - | CASRNDPTEAFF | TGTGCCAGCAGAAACGACCCCACTGAAGCTTTCTTT
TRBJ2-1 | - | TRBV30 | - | CAWSIANEQFF | TGTGCCTGGAGTATTGCCAATGAGCAGTTCTTC
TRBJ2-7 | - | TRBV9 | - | CASSPSGPYEQYF | TGTGCCAGCAGCCCCTCGGGGCCCTACGAGCAGTACTTC
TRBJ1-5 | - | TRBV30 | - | CAWSRGGINQPQHF | TGTGCCTGGAGTCGAGGAGGGATAAATCAGCCCCAGCATTTT